This T cell receptor (beta chain) was captured by sequencing in a study of blood T cell repertoires in COVID-19. Study in general: Sources were T cells, B-cell-depleted T cells, or PBMCs; the material itself was cDNA or gDNA.

This CDR3 has 16 amino acids. From germline, CDR1 is SGDLS and CDR2 YYNGEE. With V trimmed by 4 bases and J by 3 bases, 12 bases remained unmatched. Authors' processing steps: Cell counts per sample came from amplifying reference gene primers. Profiled with immunoSEQ multiplex PCR; TCRdb holds only in-frame clones, not every one. D and trimming come from the DNA, and the V and J calls and clone size come from that table. This sample has under 300,000 clones, with around four fifths found just once. Sequenced input: peripheral blood. This chain uses TRBV9 with TRBJ2-5; 7 nucleotides align to TRBD1. The receptor was derived from a woman aged 60-75 years with active or convalescent COVID-19. CDR3 protein: CASSPPDRTREETQYF. CDR3 nucleotides: TGTGCCAGCAGCCCGCCGGACAGGACCCGCGAAGAGACCCAGTACTTC.